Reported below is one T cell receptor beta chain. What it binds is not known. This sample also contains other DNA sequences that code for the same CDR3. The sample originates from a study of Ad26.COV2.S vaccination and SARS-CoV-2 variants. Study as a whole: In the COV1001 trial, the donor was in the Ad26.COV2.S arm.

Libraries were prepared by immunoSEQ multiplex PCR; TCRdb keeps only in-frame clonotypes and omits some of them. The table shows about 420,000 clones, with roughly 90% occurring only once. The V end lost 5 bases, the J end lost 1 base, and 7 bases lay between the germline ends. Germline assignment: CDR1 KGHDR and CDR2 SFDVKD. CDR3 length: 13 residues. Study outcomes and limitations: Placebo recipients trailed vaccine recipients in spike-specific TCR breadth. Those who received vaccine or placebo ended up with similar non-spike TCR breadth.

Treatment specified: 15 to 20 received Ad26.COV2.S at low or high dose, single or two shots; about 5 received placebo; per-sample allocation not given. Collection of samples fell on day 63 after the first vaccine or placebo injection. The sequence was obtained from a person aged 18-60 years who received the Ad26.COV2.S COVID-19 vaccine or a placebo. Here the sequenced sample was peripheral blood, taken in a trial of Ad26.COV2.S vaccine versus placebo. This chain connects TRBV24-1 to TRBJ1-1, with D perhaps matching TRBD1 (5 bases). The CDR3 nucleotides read TGTGCCACCAGTGCAAGGGGGAACACTGAAGCTTTCTTT. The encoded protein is CATSARGNTEAFF.